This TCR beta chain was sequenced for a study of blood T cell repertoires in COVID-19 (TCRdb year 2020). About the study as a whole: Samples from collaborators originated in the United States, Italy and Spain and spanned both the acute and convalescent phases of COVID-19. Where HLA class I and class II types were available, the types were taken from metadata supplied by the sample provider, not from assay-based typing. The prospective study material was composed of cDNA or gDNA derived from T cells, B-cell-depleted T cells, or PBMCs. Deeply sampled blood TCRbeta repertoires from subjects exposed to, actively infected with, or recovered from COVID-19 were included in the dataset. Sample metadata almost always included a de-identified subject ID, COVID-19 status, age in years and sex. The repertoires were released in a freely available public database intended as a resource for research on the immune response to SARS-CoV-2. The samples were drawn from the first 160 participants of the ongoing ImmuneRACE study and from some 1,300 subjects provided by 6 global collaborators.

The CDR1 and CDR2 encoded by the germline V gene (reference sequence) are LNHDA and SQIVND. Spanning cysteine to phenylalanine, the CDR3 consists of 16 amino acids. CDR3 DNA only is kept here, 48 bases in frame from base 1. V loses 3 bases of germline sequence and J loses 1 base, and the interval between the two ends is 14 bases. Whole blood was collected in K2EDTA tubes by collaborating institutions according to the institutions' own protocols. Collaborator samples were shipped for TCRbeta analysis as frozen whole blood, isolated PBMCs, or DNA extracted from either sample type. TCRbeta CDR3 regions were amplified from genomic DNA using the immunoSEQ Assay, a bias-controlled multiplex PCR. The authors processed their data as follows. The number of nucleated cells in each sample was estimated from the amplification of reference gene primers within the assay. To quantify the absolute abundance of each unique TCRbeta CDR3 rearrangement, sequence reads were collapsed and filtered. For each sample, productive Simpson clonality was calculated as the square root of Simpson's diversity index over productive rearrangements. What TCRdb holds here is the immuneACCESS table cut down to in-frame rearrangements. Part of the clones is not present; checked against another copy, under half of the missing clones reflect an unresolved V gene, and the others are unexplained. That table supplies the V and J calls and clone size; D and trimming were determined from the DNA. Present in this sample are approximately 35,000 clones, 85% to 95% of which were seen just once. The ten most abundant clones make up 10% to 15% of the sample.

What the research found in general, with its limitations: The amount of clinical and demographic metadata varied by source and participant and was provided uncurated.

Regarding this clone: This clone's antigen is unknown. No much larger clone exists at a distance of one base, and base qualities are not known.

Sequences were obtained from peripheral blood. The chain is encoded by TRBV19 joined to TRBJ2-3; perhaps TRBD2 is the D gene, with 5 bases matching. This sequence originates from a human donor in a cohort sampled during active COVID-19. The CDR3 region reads CASSMRPNGGTDTQYF. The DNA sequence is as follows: TGTGCCAGTAGTATGAGGCCAAACGGGGGCACAGATACGCAGTATTTT.